This TCR beta chain came from a study of T cell responses to AZD1222 COVID-19 vaccine. The table came from immunoSEQ multiplex PCR; TCRdb's copy has only in-frame clones and leaves some out. The table has more than 100,000 clones, roughly 85% seen once. Trimming at V came to 10 bases and at J to 3 bases, leaving 8 bases not matched to a gene. The CDR3 contains 14 residues. Per germline, CDR1 MNHEY and CDR2 SVGAGI. Overall study results and limits: Spike-wide vaccine-associated CD4 TCRs dominated at 160-218 and 743-854.

As concerns this clone: Its antigen is not known.

The sequence came from an adult who received the MenACWY meningococcal vaccine as a control. The chain carries TRBV6-5 and TRBJ2-2; 7 bases map to TRBD1. The sample here was peripheral blood, taken 28 days after the second dose of the MenACWY control vaccine. The CDR3 loop reads CATTGTADTGELFF. The CDR3, as DNA: TGTGCCACAACCGGGACAGCAGACACCGGGGAGCTGTTTTTT.